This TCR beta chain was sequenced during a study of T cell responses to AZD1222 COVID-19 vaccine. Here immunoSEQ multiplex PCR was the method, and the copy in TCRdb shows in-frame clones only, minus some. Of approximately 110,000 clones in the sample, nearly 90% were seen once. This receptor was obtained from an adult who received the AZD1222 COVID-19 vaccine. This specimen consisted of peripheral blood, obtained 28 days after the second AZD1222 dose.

CDR3 bases: TGTGCCAGCAGTTCGACAGGGTACAACACTGAAGCTTTCTTT. Its protein is CASSSTGYNTEAFF. V usage is TRBV27 and J usage is TRBJ1-1; TRBD1 aligns across 7 bases. There are 14 residues in the CDR3. Germline-derived CDR1 and CDR2 are MNHEY and SMNVEV (reference sequence). V was clipped by 4 bases and J by 2 bases; unmatched bases: 4.